Listed below are T cell receptor beta chains from one sample, sequenced in a study of T-cell memory formation after mild COVID-19. TCRdb itself ran the 5' RACE reads through MiXCR, one entry per CDR3 protein. This repertoire shows 350,000 to 400,000 distinct CDR3 sequences, more than 20% found once; its top ten account for roughly an eighth. Source material: PBMCs or a T cell subset sorted from them (not recorded which). Receptors were obtained from an adult woman who had mild COVID-19 (a few samples of this study predate the infection). Cell type and time point are not known. Each CDR3 is given with its conserved first and last residue. The order of the fields is D gene, V gene, J gene, clone size, CDR3 protein, CDR3 DNA. A D gene is named only where the DNA matches it firmly. Where a row states a size, it is once, few, many or the class of an expanded clone; other rows omit it.

D: TRBD2
V: TRBV4-1
J: TRBJ2-3
size: .
CDR3: CASSQGPAGGADTQYF
DNA: TGCGCCAGCAGCCAAGGGCCAGCGGGGGGCGCGGATACGCAGTATTTT

D: .
V: TRBV6-1
J: TRBJ2-7
size: few
CDR3: CASSVILPYEQYF
DNA: TGTGCCAGCAGTGTGATCCTTCCCTACGAGCAGTACTTC

D: .
V: TRBV7-8
J: TRBJ2-1
size: .
CDR3: CATEFRDRTYNEQFF
DNA: TGTGCCACCGAGTTCCGGGACCGCACCTACAATGAGCAGTTCTTC

D: .
V: TRBV3-1
J: TRBJ1-3
size: .
CDR3: CASSQGGASGNTIYF
DNA: TGTGCCAGCAGCCAAGGGGGGGCGAGTGGAAACACCATATATTTT

D: TRBD2
V: TRBV18
J: TRBJ2-3
size: .
CDR3: CASSPLGGAADTQYF
DNA: TGTGCCAGCTCACCTCTCGGGGGGGCCGCAGATACGCAGTATTTT

D: .
V: TRBV30
J: TRBJ1-1
size: .
CDR3: CAYRKINTEAFF
DNA: TGTGCCTACAGGAAGATAAACACTGAAGCTTTCTTT

D: .
V: TRBV5-1
J: TRBJ1-1
size: .
CDR3: CASGSSGGFANTEAFF
DNA: TGCGCCAGCGGCTCTTCTGGGGGTTTTGCGAACACTGAAGCTTTCTTT

D: TRBD2
V: TRBV6-6
J: TRBJ2-7
size: few
CDR3: CASSSPGLAGYEQYF
DNA: TGTGCCAGCAGCTCGCCGGGACTAGCGGGCTACGAGCAGTACTTC

D: .
V: TRBV5-8
J: TRBJ2-7
size: many
CDR3: CASSPLGDEQYF
DNA: TGTGCCAGCAGCCCGCTAGGAGACGAGCAGTACTTC

D: .
V: TRBV2
J: TRBJ2-3
size: few
CDR3: CASSERGLGTDTQYF
DNA: TGTGCCAGCAGTGAACGGGGGCTGGGCACAGATACGCAGTATTTT

D: TRBD2
V: TRBV7-2
J: TRBJ2-2
size: .
CDR3: CASSTGLVTGELFF
DNA: TGTGCCAGCAGCACGGGACTAGTTACCGGGGAGCTGTTTTTT

D: TRBD1
V: TRBV6-4
J: TRBJ2-1
size: few
CDR3: CASSNRDSPYNEQFF
DNA: TGTGCCAGCAGTAACCGGGACAGTCCCTACAATGAGCAGTTCTTC

D: TRBD1
V: TRBV27
J: TRBJ1-2
size: many
CDR3: CASSSQGATYGYTF
DNA: TGTGCCAGCAGTTCCCAGGGGGCCACCTATGGCTACACCTTC

D: TRBD1
V: TRBV24-1
J: TRBJ1-5
size: .
CDR3: CATSDQGVNQPQHF
DNA: TGTGCCACCAGTGATCAGGGGGTGAATCAGCCCCAGCATTTT

D: TRBD1
V: TRBV2
J: TRBJ1-6
size: few
CDR3: CASSAQGARNSPLHF
DNA: TGTGCCAGCAGTGCACAGGGGGCTAGGAATTCACCCCTCCACTTT

D: .
V: TRBV6-1
J: TRBJ1-4
size: .
CDR3: CASGRGTKNEKLFF
DNA: TGTGCCAGCGGAAGAGGGACAAAAAATGAAAAACTGTTTTTT

D: .
V: TRBV5-6
J: TRBJ1-1
size: .
CDR3: CASSPAGGRNTEAFF
DNA: TGTGCCAGCAGCCCCGCTGGGGGAAGGAACACTGAAGCTTTCTTT

D: TRBD1
V: TRBV20-1
J: TRBJ2-7
size: few
CDR3: CSAGDSSYEQYF
DNA: TGCAGTGCGGGGGACAGCTCCTACGAGCAGTACTTC

D: .
V: TRBV20-1
J: TRBJ2-1
size: .
CDR3: CSARMRAAWNEQFF
DNA: TGCAGTGCTAGAATGAGAGCGGCCTGGAATGAGCAGTTCTTC

D: .
V: TRBV11-3
J: TRBJ2-2
size: few
CDR3: CASSFYSAGELFF
DNA: TGTGCCAGCAGCTTCTACTCGGCCGGGGAGCTGTTTTTT

D: TRBD2
V: TRBV6-5
J: TRBJ2-2
size: .
CDR3: CASSSSGGVTGELFF
DNA: TGTGCCAGCAGCTCTAGCGGGGGAGTGACCGGGGAGCTGTTTTTT

D: TRBD2
V: TRBV9
J: TRBJ2-3
size: few
CDR3: CASSLAGGIDTQYF
DNA: TGTGCCAGCTCCCTCGCGGGGGGCATAGATACGCAGTATTTT

D: TRBD1
V: TRBV12-3/TRBV12-4
J: TRBJ2-7
size: .
CDR3: CASSFRLAGQGHEQYF
DNA: TGTGCCAGCAGTTTTCGACTGGCGGGACAGGGCCACGAGCAGTACTTC

D: .
V: TRBV4-2
J: TRBJ1-1
size: .
CDR3: CASSQDTGGNAFF
DNA: TGTGCCAGCAGCCAAGATACAGGCGGCAACGCTTTCTTT

D: .
V: TRBV20-1
J: TRBJ2-3
size: .
CDR3: CSATLGPIDTQYF
DNA: TGCAGTGCTACCCTCGGGCCGATCGATACGCAGTATTTT

D: .
V: TRBV7-9
J: TRBJ2-1
size: few
CDR3: CASSLSGWGNEQFF
DNA: TGTGCCAGCAGCTTAAGCGGGTGGGGCAATGAGCAGTTCTTC